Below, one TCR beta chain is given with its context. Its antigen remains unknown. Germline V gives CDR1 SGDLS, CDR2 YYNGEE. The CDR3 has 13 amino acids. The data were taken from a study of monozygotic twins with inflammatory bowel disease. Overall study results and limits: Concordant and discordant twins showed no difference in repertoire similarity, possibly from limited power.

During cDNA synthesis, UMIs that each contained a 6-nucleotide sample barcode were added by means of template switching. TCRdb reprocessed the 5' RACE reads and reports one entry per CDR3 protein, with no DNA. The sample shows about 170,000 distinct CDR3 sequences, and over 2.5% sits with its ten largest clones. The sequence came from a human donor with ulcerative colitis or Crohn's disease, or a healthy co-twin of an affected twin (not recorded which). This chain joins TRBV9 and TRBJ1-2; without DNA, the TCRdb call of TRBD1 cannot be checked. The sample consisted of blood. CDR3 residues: CASSSTGGSGYTF.